Listed here is a single T cell receptor (beta chain). This specimen belongs to a study of pediatric ulcerative colitis. One to two pinch biopsies were taken from the rectum during colonoscopy. Repertoires were generated with immunoSEQ multiplex PCR, while TCRdb's copy carries only in-frame clones and drops some. The sample lists about 36,000 clones; 60% to 75% were seen once. V gave up 5 bases and J gave up 3 bases; unmatched junction bases: 6. This CDR3 has 14 residues. The germline V gene encodes CDR1 MNHEY and CDR2 SMNVEV (reference sequence). This sequence was found in a boy between 10 and 17 years old with moderate ulcerative colitis. Sequencing used gut tissue. This chain joins TRBV27 and TRBJ1-2; 7 bases line up with TRBD1. CDR3 coding DNA: TGTGCCAGCAGTCCACAGGGGCGCCACTATGGCTACACCTTC. Its translation: CASSPQGRHYGYTF.